One sample yielded the 6 T cell receptor beta chains listed below, sequenced in a study of blood T cell repertoires in COVID-19. Using immunoSEQ multiplex PCR, the repertoire was profiled, and TCRdb retains in-frame clones only, with some absent. The sample shows 430,000 or so clones, 70% to 90% of them seen only once. Sequencing input: PBMCs or T cells enriched from blood (not recorded which). Receptors were obtained from a woman aged 40 to 55 who had recovered from COVID-19.

The chain is built from TRBV7-2 and TRBJ2-1; the match to TRBD1 covers 11 bases. The length of the CDR3 is 15 residues. Germline values: CDR1 SGHTA, CDR2 FQGNSA. The ends lost 4 bases at V and 7 bases at J; junction bases unmatched: 6. Here the CDR3 reads CASSYRTGGENEQFF. The CDR3 DNA reads as TGTGCCAGCAGCTACCGGACAGGGGGCGAGAATGAGCAGTTCTTC.

J is TRBJ1-2 and V is TRBV6-5, with 9 bases identical to TRBD1. CDR1 MNHEY and CDR2 SVGAGI come from the germline V gene. Trimming at V came to 6 bases and at J to 6 bases, leaving 5 bases not matched to a gene. This CDR3 region has 13 residues. For the CDR3, the DNA is TGTGCCAGCAGAACTGACAGGGGGAATGGCTACACCTTC. It encodes CASRTDRGNGYTF.

The rearrangement uses TRBV9 and TRBJ2-2; D is perhaps TRBD1 (5 bases). CDR1 SGDLS and CDR2 YYNGEE come from the germline V gene. Trimming removed 5 bases from V and 3 bases from J, with 14 bases in between. The CDR3 is 15 residues long. Here the CDR3 reads CASSNQGVDTGELFF. CDR3 sequence (DNA): TGTGCCAGCAGTAACCAGGGTGTCGACACCGGGGAGCTGTTTTTT.

The gene calls are TRBV29-1 and TRBJ1-1; TRBD1 matches at 7 bases. Germline CDR1 and CDR2: SQVTM and ANQGSEA. The CDR3 covers 13 residues. V gave up 6 bases and J gave up 4 bases; unmatched junction bases: 8. The CDR3 is CSVTGLGSTEAFF. For the CDR3, the DNA is TGCAGCGTGACAGGGTTGGGAAGCACTGAAGCTTTCTTT.

The chain couples TRBV27 to TRBJ2-3; 7 nucleotides match TRBD2. The CDR3 is made up of 15 amino acids. Looked up from germline, CDR1 is MNHEY and CDR2 is SMNVEV (reference sequence). V gave up 2 bases and J gave up 2 bases; unmatched junction bases: 4. CDR3 in amino acids: CASSLLAEPTDTQYF. Here the CDR3 DNA reads TGTGCCAGCAGTTTACTAGCGGAGCCCACAGATACGCAGTATTTT.

The rearrangement joins TRBV7-9 to TRBJ1-4, with D possibly matching TRBD1 (6 bases). Trimming stripped 5 bases from V and 15 bases from J, with 16 bases between. Germline CDR1 SEHNR, CDR2 FQNEAQ (reference sequence). The CDR3 length is 12 residues. CDR3 sequence reads: CASSPVGPGVFF. Here the CDR3 DNA reads TGTGCCAGCAGCCCCGTGGGACCAGGGGTGTTTTTT.